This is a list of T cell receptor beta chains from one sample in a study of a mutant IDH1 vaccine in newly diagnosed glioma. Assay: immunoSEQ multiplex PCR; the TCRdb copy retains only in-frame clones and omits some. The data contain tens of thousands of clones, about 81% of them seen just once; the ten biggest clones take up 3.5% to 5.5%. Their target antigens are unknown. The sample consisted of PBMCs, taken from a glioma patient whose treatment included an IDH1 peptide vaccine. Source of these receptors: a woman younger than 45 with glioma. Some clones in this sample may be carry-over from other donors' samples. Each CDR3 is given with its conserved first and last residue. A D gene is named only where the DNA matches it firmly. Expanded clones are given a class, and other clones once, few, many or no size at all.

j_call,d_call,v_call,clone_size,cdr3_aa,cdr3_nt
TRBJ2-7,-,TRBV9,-,CASSVSGGSSYEQYF,TGTGCCAGCAGCGTATCAGGGGGGAGCTCCTACGAGCAGTACTTC
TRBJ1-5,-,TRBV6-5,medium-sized,CASSNSHGGNQPQHF,TGTGCCAGCAGTAACTCCCACGGTGGGAATCAGCCCCAGCATTTT
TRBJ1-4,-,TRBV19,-,CASRRPGVLGEKLFF,TGTGCCAGCAGACGACCCGGGGTATTGGGGGAAAAACTGTTTTTT
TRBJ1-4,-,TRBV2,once,CASSGVQKNYDEKLFF,TGTGCCAGCAGTGGGGTGCAGAAGAATTACGATGAAAAACTGTTTTTT
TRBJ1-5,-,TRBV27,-,CASSNAFRGNQPQHF,TGTGCCAGCAGTAACGCCTTCAGGGGCAATCAGCCCCAGCATTTT
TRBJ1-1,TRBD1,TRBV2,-,CATNRGTEAFF,TGTGCCACCAACAGGGGCACTGAAGCTTTCTTT
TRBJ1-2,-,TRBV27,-,CASSPHANYGYTF,TGTGCCAGCAGCCCTCACGCTAACTATGGCTACACCTTC
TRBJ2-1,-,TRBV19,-,CASSSGPGDEQFF,TGTGCCAGTAGCTCCGGCCCTGGAGATGAGCAGTTCTTC
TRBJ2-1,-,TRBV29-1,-,CSVEDQNQQFF,TGCAGCGTTGAAGATCAAAATCAGCAGTTCTTC
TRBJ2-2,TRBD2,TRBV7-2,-,CASSPPPLYGLAGVRELFF,TGTGCCAGCAGCCCACCCCCTCTTTATGGACTAGCGGGAGTTCGGGAGCTGTTTTTT
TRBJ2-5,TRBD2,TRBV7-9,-,CASSLRRGGETQYF,TGTGCCAGCAGCTTACGGAGGGGAGGGGAGACCCAGTACTTC
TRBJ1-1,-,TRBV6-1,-,CASTYREWTEAFF,TGTGCCAGCACCTACAGGGAGTGGACTGAAGCTTTCTTT
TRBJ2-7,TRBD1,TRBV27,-,CASSLNRGREQYF,TGTGCCAGCAGTTTAAACAGGGGGCGCGAGCAGTACTTC
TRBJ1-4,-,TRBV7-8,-,CASSSQGAANEKLFF,TGTGCCAGCAGCTCCCAGGGTGCAGCTAATGAAAAACTGTTTTTT
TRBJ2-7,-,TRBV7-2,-,CASSLGSGAMGEQYF,TGTGCCAGCAGCTTAGGGTCCGGGGCGATGGGGGAGCAGTACTTC
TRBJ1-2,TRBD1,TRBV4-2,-,CASSHRTGGRNGYTF,TGTGCCAGCAGCCATCGGACAGGGGGTAGGAATGGCTACACCTTC
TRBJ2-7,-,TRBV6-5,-,CASLSAGNEQYF,TGTGCCAGCCTGAGTGCCGGGAACGAGCAGTACTTC
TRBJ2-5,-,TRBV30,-,CAWTQLTDSQETQYF,TGTGCCTGGACCCAACTAACGGACAGTCAAGAGACCCAGTACTTC
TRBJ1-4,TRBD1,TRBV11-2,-,CASSLDRVNEKLFF,TGTGCCAGCAGCCTCGACAGGGTTAATGAAAAACTGTTTTTT
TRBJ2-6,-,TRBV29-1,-,CSVEPRAGANVLTF,TGCAGCGTTGAACCCAGGGCTGGGGCCAACGTCCTGACTTTC
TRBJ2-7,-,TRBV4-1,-,CASSWSWPSELYEQYF,TGCGCCAGCAGCTGGAGTTGGCCTAGCGAACTCTACGAGCAGTACTTC
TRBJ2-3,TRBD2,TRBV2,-,CASSETLAGVADTQYF,TGTGCCAGCAGTGAAACCCTAGCGGGAGTAGCAGATACGCAGTATTTT
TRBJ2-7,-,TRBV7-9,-,CASSPTTSGTSGEQYF,TGTGCCAGCAGCCCCACGACCTCTGGGACTTCGGGGGAGCAGTACTTC
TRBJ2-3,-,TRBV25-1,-,CASSGRPPDTQYF,TGTGCCAGCAGTGGCAGGCCCCCGGATACGCAGTATTTT
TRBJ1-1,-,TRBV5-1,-,CASSLDPGMNTEAFF,TGCGCCAGCAGCTTGGATCCAGGGATGAACACTGAAGCTTTCTTT
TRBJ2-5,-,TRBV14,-,CASSPQIRETQYF,TGTGCCAGCAGCCCCCAGATCAGGGAGACCCAGTACTTC
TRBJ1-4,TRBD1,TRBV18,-,CASSPQTGGDEKLFF,TGTGCCAGCTCACCCCAGACAGGGGGCGATGAAAAACTGTTTTTT
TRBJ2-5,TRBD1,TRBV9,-,CASSTGTANQETQYF,TGTGCCAGCAGCACTGGGACAGCGAACCAAGAGACCCAGTACTTC
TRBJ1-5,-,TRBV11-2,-,CASSLERNQPQHF,TGTGCCAGCAGCTTAGAGCGGAATCAGCCCCAGCATTTT
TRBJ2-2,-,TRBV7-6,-,CASSSPEGQRTGELFF,TGTGCCAGCAGCTCCCCGGAGGGACAGCGGACCGGGGAGCTGTTTTTT
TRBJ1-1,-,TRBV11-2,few,CASSLDNVEAFF,TGTGCCAGCAGCTTAGATAATGTTGAAGCTTTCTTT
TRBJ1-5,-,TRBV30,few,CACGTPNQPQHF,TGTGCCTGCGGGACACCTAATCAGCCCCAGCATTTT
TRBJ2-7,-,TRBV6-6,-,CASSYLVGARYEQYF,TGTGCCAGCAGTTACCTCGTGGGGGCGCGGTACGAGCAGTACTTC